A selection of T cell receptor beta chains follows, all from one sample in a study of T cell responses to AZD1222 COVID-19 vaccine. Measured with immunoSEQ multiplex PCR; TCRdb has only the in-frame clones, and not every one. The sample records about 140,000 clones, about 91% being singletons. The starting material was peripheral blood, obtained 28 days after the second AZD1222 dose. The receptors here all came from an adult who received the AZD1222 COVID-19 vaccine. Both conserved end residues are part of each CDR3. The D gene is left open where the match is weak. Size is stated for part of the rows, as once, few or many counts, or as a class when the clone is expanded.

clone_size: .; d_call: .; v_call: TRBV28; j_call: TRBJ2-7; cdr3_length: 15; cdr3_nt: TGTGCCAGCAGCGGGGGACAGCCCGAATTCTACGAGCAGTACTTC; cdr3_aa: CASSGGQPEFYEQYF
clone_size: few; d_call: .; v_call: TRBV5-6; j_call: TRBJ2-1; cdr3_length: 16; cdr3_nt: TGTGCCAGCAGCTTGGCGGCGCAGGGCTTAGTGGATGAGCAGTTCTTC; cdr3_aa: CASSLAAQGLVDEQFF
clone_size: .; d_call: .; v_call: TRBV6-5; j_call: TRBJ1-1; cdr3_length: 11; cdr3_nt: TGTGCCAGCAGTTTCGGCGGAAAAGCTTTCTTT; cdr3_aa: CASSFGGKAFF
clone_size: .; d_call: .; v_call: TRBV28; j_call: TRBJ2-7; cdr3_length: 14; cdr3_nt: TGTGCCAGCAGCTCCCCCCTCCCGGCTTACGAGCAGTACTTC; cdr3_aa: CASSSPLPAYEQYF
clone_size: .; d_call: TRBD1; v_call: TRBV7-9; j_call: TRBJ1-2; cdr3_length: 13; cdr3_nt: TGTGCCAGCAGCCCGGACAGGGGGCGCGGCTACACCTTC; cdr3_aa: CASSPDRGRGYTF
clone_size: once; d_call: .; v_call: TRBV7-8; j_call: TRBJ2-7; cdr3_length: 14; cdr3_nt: TGTGCCAGCAGCTTAGCCGCGGTTTCCTACGAGCAGTACTTC; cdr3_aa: CASSLAAVSYEQYF
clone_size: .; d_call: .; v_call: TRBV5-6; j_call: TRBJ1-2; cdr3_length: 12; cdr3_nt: TGTGCCAGCAGCTCTGGGTACTATGGCTACACCTTC; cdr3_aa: CASSSGYYGYTF
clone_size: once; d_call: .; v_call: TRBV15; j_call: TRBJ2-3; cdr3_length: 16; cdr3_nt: TGTGCCACCAGCAGAGATACCTTGGTTTATGGGGATACGCAGTATTTT; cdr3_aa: CATSRDTLVYGDTQYF
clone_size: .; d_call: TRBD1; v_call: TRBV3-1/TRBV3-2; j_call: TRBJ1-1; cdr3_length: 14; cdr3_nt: TGTGCCAGCAGCCGATTCGGGACAGTCACTGAAGCTTTCTTT; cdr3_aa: CASSRFGTVTEAFF
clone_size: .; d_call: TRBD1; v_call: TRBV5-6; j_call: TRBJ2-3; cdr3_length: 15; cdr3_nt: TGTGCCAGCAGCTTCGGGACAGGGTCAACAGATACGCAGTATTTT; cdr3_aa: CASSFGTGSTDTQYF
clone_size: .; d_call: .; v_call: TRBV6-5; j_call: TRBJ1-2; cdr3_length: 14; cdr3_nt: TGTGCCAGCAGGACGGCAGGGCGTAACGATGGCTACACCTTC; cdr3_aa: CASRTAGRNDGYTF
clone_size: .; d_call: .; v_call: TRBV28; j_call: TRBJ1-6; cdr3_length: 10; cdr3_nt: TGTGCCAGCAGTTCCCGGGCCCTCCACTTT; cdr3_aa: CASSSRALHF
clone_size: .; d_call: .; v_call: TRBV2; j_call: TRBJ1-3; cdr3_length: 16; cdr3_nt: TGTGCCAGCAGTGAAGCCCCGTTCCAGTCTGGAAACACCATATATTTT; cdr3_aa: CASSEAPFQSGNTIYF
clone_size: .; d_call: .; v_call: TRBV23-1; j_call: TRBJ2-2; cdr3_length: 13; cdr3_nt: TGCGCCAGCACTCAAGGAAACACCGGGGAGCTGTTTTTT; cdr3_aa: CASTQGNTGELFF
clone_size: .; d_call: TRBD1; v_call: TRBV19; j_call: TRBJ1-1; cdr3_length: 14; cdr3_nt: TGTGCCAGTAGTATCGCTGGACAGGGCCTTGAAGCTTTCTTT; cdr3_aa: CASSIAGQGLEAFF
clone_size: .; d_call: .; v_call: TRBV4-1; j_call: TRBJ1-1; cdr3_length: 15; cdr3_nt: TGCGCCAGCAGCCAATCTCCCTTCGGGAACACTGAAGCTTTCTTT; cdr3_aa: CASSQSPFGNTEAFF
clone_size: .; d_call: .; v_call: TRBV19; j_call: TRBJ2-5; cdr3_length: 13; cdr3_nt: TGTGCCAGTAGTATGGGGGGAGGAGAGACCCAGTACTTC; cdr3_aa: CASSMGGGETQYF
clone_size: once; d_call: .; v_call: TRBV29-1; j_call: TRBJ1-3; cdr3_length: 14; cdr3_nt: TGCAGCGCCGCCAAGGGTACGGGCGGAAACACCATATATTTT; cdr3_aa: CSAAKGTGGNTIYF
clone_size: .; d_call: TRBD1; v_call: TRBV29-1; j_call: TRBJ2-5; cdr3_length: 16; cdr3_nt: TGCAGCGTCGCTTCCTTGGGACAGGGGTACCAAGAGACCCAGTACTTC; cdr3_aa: CSVASLGQGYQETQYF
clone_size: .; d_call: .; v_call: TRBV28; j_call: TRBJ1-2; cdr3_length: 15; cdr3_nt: TGTGCCAGCAGTATCACCTTAGCAAGGCTTGATGGCTACACCTTC; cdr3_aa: CASSITLARLDGYTF